The clone carrying this T cell receptor (beta chain) was counted ten times or more. Antigen: not known. Amplified TCR beta CDR3 regions derived from RNA transcripts. The study used the HTBI primer set for a first-round RT-PCR of the TCR CDR3. TCRdb processed the multiplex PCR reads anew with MiXCR; each CDR3 protein has one entry. The sample lists about 480,000 distinct CDR3 sequences, 13% to 15% occurring once. The sample is drawn from a study of T cells in Graves' hyperthyroidism and ophthalmopathy. General study findings and limits: Also found in blood were most expanded thyroid clonotypes above 0.001. Using 13 V-J features, a model discriminated ophthalmopathy from stable hyperthyroidism.

The length of the CDR3 is 11 residues. With 2 bases removed from V and 5 bases from J, the gap between germline ends came to 4 bases. From germline, CDR1 is SNHLY and CDR2 FYNNEI. Graves' hyperthyroidism qualified as stable when ophthalmopathy did not progress within 18 months. The diagnostic basis comprised clinical symptoms, serum thyroxine and TRAb, thyroid ultrasound and orbital computed tomography. The material sequenced was blood. The clonotype comes from a woman younger than 30 with Graves' hyperthyroidism. The genes are TRBV2 and TRBJ2-7, with D unresolved. CDR3: CASSEYNEQYF. In DNA, the CDR3 is TGTGCCAGCAGTGAATACAACGAGCAGTACTTC.